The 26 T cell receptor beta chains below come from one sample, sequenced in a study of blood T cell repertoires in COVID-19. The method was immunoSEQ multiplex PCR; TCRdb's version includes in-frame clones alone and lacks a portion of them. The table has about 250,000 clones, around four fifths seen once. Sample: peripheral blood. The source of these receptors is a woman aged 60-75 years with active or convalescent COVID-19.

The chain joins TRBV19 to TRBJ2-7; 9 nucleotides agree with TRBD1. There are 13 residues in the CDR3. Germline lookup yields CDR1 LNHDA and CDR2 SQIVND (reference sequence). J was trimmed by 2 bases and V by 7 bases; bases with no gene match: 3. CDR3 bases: TGTGCCAGTAACAGGGGGCCAACCTACGAGCAGTACTTC. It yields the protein CASNRGPTYEQYF.

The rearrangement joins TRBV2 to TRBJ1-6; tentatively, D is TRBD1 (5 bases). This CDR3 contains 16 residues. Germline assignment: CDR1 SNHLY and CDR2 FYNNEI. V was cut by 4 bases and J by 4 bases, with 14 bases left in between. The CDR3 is CASSGGLSLYNSPLHF. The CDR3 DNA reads TGTGCCAGCAGTGGGGGACTATCTCTATATAATTCACCCCTCCACTTT. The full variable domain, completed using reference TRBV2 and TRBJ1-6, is EPEVTQTPSHQVTQMGQEVILRCVPISNHLYFYWYRQILGQKVEFLVSFYNNEISEKSEIFDDQFSVERPDGSNFTLKIRSTKLEDSAMYFCASSGGLSLYNSPLHFGNGTRLTVT.

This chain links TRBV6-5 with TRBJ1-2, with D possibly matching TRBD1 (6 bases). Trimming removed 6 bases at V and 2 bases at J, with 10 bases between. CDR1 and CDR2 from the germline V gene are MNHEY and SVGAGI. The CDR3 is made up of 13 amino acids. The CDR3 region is CASRGGRNYGYTF. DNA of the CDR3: TGTGCCAGCAGAGGGGGACGGAACTATGGCTACACCTTC.

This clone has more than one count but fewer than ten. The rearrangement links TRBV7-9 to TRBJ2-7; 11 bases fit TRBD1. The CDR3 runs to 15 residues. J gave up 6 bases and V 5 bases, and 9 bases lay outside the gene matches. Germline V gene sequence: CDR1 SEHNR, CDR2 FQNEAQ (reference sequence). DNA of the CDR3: TGTGCCAGCAGCCCGGACAGGGGGCGCATCACCGAGCAGTACTTC. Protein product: CASSPDRGRITEQYF.

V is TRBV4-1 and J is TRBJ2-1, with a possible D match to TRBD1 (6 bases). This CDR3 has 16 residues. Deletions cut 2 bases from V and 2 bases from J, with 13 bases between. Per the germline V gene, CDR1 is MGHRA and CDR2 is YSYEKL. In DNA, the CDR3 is TGCGCCAGCAGCCAAACAGGGACGGAAACCTACAATGAGCAGTTCTTC. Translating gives CASSQTGTETYNEQFF.

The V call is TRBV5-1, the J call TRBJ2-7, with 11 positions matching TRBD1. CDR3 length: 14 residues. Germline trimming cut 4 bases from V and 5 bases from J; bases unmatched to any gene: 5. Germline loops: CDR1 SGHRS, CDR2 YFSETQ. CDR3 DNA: TGCGCCAGCAGCCTAGGACAGGGGGCCCACGAGCAGTACGTC. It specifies CASSLGQGAHEQYV.

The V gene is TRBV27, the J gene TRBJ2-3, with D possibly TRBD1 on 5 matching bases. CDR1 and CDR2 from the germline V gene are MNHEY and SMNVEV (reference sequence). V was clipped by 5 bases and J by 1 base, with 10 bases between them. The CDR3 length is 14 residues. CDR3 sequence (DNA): TGTGCCAGCAGTGGGCAGGGTGGCACAGATACGCAGTATTTT. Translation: CASSGQGGTDTQYF.

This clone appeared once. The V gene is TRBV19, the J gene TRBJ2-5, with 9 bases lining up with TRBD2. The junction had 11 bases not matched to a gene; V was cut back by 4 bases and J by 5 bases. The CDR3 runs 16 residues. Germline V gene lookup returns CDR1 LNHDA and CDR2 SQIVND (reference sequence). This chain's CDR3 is CASSRSGGGAWETQYF. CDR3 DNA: TGTGCCAGTAGTAGAAGTGGCGGGGGGGCCTGGGAGACCCAGTACTTC. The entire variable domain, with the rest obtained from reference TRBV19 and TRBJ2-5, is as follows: DGGITQSPKYLFRKEGQNVTLSCEQNLNHDAMYWYRQDPGQGLRLIYYSQIVNDFQKGDIAEGYSVSREKKESFPLTVTSAQKNPTAFYLCASSRSGGGAWETQYFGPGTRLLVL.

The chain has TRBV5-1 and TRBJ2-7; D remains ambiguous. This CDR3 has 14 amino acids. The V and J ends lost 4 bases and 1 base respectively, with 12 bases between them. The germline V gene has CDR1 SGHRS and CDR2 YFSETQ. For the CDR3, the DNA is TGCGCCAGCAGCCCGTCGTCAGGATCCTACGAGCAGTACTTC. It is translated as CASSPSSGSYEQYF.

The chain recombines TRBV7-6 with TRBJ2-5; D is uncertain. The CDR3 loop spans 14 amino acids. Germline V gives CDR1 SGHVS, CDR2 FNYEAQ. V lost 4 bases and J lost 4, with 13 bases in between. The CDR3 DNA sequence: TGTGCCAGCAGCTCCCTGTCCTCAGGAGAGACCCAGTACTTC. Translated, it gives CASSSLSSGETQYF.

CDR3 amino acids: CASSLATGSTDTQYF. The CDR3 DNA follows: TGCGCCAGCAGCTTGGCAACGGGGAGTACAGATACGCAGTATTTT. The V call is TRBV5-1, the J call TRBJ2-3; perhaps TRBD2 as D (5 bases). Germline V gene lookup returns CDR1 SGHRS and CDR2 YFSETQ. V was clipped by 0 bases and J by 3 bases, with 11 bases between them. CDR3 length: 15 residues.

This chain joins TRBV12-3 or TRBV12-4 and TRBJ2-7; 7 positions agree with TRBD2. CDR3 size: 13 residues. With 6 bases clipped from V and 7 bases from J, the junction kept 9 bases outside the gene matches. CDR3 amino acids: CASSSRETGEQYF. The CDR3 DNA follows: TGTGCCAGCAGCTCGCGGGAGACGGGTGAGCAGTACTTC.

DNA for the CDR3: TGTGCCAGCAGCTCCCGGGACAGAGCCACCGGGGAGCTGTTTTTT. It translates to CASSSRDRATGELFF. V is TRBV3-1 (or the pseudogene TRBV3-2) and J is TRBJ2-2, with 7 bases aligning to TRBD1. Germline CDR1 LGHDT, CDR2 YNNKEL (reference sequence). CDR3 length: 15 residues. V lost 5 bases to trimming and J lost 4 bases; unmatched junction nucleotides: 7.

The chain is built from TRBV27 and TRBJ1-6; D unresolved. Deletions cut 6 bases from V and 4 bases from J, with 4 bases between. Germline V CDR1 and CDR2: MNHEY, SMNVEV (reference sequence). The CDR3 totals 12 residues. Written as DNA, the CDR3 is TGTGCCAGCAGGGAGTATAATTCACCCCTCCACTTT. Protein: CASREYNSPLHF.

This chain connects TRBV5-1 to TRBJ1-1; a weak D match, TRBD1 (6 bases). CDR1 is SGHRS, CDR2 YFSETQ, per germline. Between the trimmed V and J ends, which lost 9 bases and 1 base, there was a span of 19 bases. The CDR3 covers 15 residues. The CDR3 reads CATRRGQTTNTEAFF. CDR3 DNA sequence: TGCGCCACCCGACGAGGACAGACGACGAACACTGAAGCTTTCTTT.

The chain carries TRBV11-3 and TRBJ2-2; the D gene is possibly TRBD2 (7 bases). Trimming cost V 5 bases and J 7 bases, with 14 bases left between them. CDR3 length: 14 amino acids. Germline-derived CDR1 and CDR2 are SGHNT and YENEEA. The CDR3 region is CASSRWGGIGELFF. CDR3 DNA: TGTGCCAGCAGCCGTTGGGGGGGCATCGGGGAGCTGTTTTTT.

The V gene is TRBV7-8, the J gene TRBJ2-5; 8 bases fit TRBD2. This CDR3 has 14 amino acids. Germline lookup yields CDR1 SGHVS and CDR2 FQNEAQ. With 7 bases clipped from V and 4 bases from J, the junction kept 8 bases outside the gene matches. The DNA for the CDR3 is TGTGCCAGCAAGTGGGCCGGGAGGGGAGAGACCCAGTACTTC. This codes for CASKWAGRGETQYF.

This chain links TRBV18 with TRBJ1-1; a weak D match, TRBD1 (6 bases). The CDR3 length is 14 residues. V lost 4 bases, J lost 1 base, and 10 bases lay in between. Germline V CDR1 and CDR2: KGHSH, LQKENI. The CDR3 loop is CASSQDRSNTEAFF. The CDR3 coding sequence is TGTGCCAGCTCACAAGACAGGTCGAACACTGAAGCTTTCTTT. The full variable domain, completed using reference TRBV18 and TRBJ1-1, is NAGVMQNPRHLVRRRGQEARLRCSPMKGHSHVYWYRQLPEEGLKFMVYLQKENIIDESGMPKERFSAEFPKEGPSILRIQQVVRGDSAAYFCASSQDRSNTEAFFGQGTRLTVV.

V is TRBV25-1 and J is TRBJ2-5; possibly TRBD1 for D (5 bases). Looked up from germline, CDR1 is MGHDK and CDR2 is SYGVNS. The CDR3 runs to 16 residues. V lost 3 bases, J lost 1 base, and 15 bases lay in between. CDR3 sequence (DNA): TGTGCCAGCAGTGATTCGCGACAGCATCCCCAAGAGACCCAGTACTTC. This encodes CASSDSRQHPQETQYF.

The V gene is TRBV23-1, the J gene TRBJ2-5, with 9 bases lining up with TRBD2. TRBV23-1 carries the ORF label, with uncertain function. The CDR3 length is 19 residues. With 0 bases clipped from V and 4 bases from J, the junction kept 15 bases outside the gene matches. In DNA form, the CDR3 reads TGCGCCAGCAGTCAATCGGCGGTAGCGGGAGAGGCGTGTATAGAGACCCAGTACTTC. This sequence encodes CASSQSAVAGEACIETQYF.

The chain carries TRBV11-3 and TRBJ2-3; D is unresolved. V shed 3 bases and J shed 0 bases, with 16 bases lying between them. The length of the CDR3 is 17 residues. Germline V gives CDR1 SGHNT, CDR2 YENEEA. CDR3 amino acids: CASSFARVAASTDTQYF. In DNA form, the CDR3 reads TGTGCCAGCAGCTTTGCCCGGGTGGCGGCTAGCACAGATACGCAGTATTTT.

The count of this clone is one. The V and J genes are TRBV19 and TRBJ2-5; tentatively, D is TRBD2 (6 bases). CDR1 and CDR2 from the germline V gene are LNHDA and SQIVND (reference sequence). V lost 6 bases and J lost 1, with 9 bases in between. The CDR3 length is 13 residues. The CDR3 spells CASRSGGQETQYF. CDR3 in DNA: TGTGCCAGTAGGTCCGGGGGCCAAGAGACCCAGTACTTC.

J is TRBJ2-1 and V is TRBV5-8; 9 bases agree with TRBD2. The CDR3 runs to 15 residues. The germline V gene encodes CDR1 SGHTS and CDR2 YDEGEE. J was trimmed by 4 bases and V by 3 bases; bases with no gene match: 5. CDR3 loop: CASSSGTSRYNEQFF. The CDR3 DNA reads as TGTGCCAGCAGCTCCGGGACTAGCAGATACAATGAGCAGTTCTTC.

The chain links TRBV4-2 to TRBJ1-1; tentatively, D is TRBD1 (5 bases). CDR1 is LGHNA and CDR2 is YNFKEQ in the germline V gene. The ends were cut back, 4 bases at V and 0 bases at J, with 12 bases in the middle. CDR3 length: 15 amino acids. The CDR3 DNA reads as TGTGCCAGCAGCCTGCAGACAGCACTGAACACTGAAGCTTTCTTT. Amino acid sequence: CASSLQTALNTEAFF.

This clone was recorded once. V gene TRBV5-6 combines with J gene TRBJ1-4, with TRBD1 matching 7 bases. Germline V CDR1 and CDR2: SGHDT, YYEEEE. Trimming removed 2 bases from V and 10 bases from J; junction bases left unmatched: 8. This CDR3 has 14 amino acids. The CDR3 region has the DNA TGTGCCAGCAGCTTAGAGACAGGGAGAGGAAAACTGTTTTTT. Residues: CASSLETGRGKLFF.

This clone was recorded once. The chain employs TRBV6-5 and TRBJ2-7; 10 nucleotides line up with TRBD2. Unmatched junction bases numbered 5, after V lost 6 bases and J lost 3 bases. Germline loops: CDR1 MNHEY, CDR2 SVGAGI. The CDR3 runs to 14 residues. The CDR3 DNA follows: TGTGCCAGCAGCCTTAGCGGGAGGATCTACGAGCAGTACTTC. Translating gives CASSLSGRIYEQYF.